The rows below give T cell receptor beta chains drawn from one sample of a study of blood T cell repertoires in COVID-19. Sequencing was performed with immunoSEQ multiplex PCR; in TCRdb, only in-frame clones are kept and a portion is missing. The sample includes tens of thousands of clones, over 70% of them seen just once. What was sequenced was peripheral blood. Receptors were obtained from a woman older than 75 with acute or convalescent COVID-19. Both conserved end residues are part of each CDR3.

TRBV4-2	TRBJ2-3	CASSQVSGESTDTQYF
TRBV19	TRBJ1-5	CASIRDRDGPQHF
TRBV11-2	TRBJ2-7	CASSYFGQAYEQYF
TRBV12-3/TRBV12-4	TRBJ1-2	CATRQGSYGYTF
TRBV7-2	TRBJ2-7	CASSLELAGVNSYEQYF
TRBV6-1	TRBJ1-1	CASSEVGGHLNTEAFF
TRBV11-2	TRBJ2-1	CASSLDPQIEQFF
TRBV21-1	TRBJ2-1	CASSALDRRSDNEQFF
TRBV12-3/TRBV12-4	TRBJ2-5	CASSSRQGETQYF
TRBV6-5	TRBJ1-3	CASSYSDSTFGNTIYF
TRBV3-1/TRBV3-2	TRBJ2-3	CASSQDRLAGYVDTQYF
TRBV3-1/TRBV3-2	TRBJ1-3	CASSHSTAFDNTIYF
TRBV5-6	TRBJ1-5	CASSLAGVNNQPQHF
TRBV3-1/TRBV3-2	TRBJ2-7	CASSPSGQGPKSYEQYF
TRBV5-4	TRBJ2-5	CASRPGQGIKETQYF
TRBV10-3	TRBJ1-3	CAIRAGDSGNTIYF
TRBV5-1	TRBJ2-7	CASTLEPGTSSYEQYF
TRBV9	TRBJ1-2	CASSVEIPGRDGYTF
TRBV13	TRBJ1-2	CASSFRDRDGGYTF
TRBV7-2	TRBJ2-6	CASSLGAGANVLTF
TRBV3-1/TRBV3-2	TRBJ2-1	CASSSERGSQFF
TRBV27	TRBJ2-2	CASSPSGGQAVGELFF
TRBV7-8	TRBJ2-3	CASSLVTGNQADTQYF
TRBV7-2	TRBJ2-5	CASSLLAGKETQYF
TRBV11-3	TRBJ2-1	CASSLGGGAYNEQFF